The 30 T cell receptor beta chains given below trace back to one sample, sequenced in a study of radiotherapy plus CTLA-4 blockade in lung cancer. Sequencing used immunoSEQ multiplex PCR; TCRdb keeps in-frame clones, though not all of them. The sample contains about 77,000 clones, around 74% of which appear only once. The sequenced sample was peripheral blood, obtained from a patient treated with radiotherapy plus ipilimumab. These TCRs come from a human donor with non-small cell lung cancer whose response to radiotherapy plus ipilimumab could not be evaluated.

This sequence joins TRBV19 and TRBJ2-1, with 8 bases that match TRBD2. The CDR3 runs 15 residues. Germline CDR1 and CDR2: LNHDA and SQIVND (reference sequence). Trimming at V came to 6 bases and at J to 10 bases, leaving 14 bases not matched to a gene. The CDR3 nucleotides read TGTGCCAGTAGCTCAACCGGGACTAGAGGGGGAGAGCAGTTCTTC. Protein: CASSSTGTRGGEQFF.

The chain couples TRBV15 to TRBJ1-2; D is possibly TRBD1 (5 bases). Trimming left V 0 bases short and J 7 bases short, with 9 bases between. The germline gives CDR1 LNHNV, CDR2 YYDKDF (reference sequence). CDR3 length: 13 residues. The CDR3: CATSRDGGVGYTF. The CDR3 nucleotides are TGTGCCACCAGCAGAGATGGGGGGGTTGGCTACACCTTC.

A single count supports this clone. The J gene is TRBJ2-5, the V gene TRBV5-1, with D perhaps given as TRBD1 or TRBD2 (6 bases each). There are 17 residues in the CDR3. Trimming removed 4 bases from V and 3 bases from J, with 22 bases in between. In germline, CDR1 is SGHRS, CDR2 YFSETQ. The CDR3 reads CASSLEGTGTREETQYF. Written as DNA, the CDR3 is TGCGCCAGCAGCCTGGAGGGTACAGGGACGCGGGAAGAGACCCAGTACTTC.

This chain connects TRBV29-1 to TRBJ1-1; D is possibly TRBD1 (5 bases). CDR3 length: 13 amino acids. Between the trimmed V and J ends, which lost 2 bases and 1 base, there was a span of 8 bases. Looked up from germline, CDR1 is SQVTM and CDR2 is ANQGSEA. The chain's CDR3 is CSVEQGQNTEAFF. CDR3 DNA: TGCAGCGTTGAACAGGGCCAGAACACTGAAGCTTTCTTT.

V is TRBV27 and J is TRBJ1-2; D perhaps matches TRBD1 (5 bases). The germline V gene encodes CDR1 MNHEY and CDR2 SMNVEV (reference sequence). The CDR3 is 13 residues long. Trimming pared 7 bases from V and 5 bases from J, leaving 14 bases between. The DNA of the CDR3 is TGTGCCAGCAAAAGGCAACAGGAGTATGGCTACACCTTC. Translating gives CASKRQQEYGYTF.

This clone was recorded many times. The chain couples TRBV5-1 to TRBJ1-1; D ambiguous. CDR1 is SGHRS and CDR2 is YFSETQ in the germline V gene. This CDR3 spans 14 amino acids. The V end was cut by 0 bases, the J end by 5 bases, with 11 bases between. The CDR3 region is CASSLGVFSTEAFF. The CDR3 nucleotides are TGCGCCAGCAGCTTGGGCGTTTTCTCAACTGAAGCTTTCTTT. Based on the CDR3 plus reference TRBV5-1 and TRBJ1-1, the full variable domain is KAGVTQTPRYLIKTRGQQVTLSCSPISGHRSVSWYQQTPGQGLQFLFEYFSETQRNKGNFPGRFSGRQFSNSRSEMNVSTLELGDSALYLCASSLGVFSTEAFFGQGTRLTVV.

The J gene is TRBJ1-1, the V gene TRBV19; D call uncertain. The CDR3 has 16 amino acids. With 4 bases removed from V and 0 bases from J, the gap between germline ends came to 15 bases. Looked up from germline, CDR1 is LNHDA and CDR2 is SQIVND (reference sequence). CDR3 in amino acids: CASSTGPSSMNTEAFF. For the CDR3, the DNA is TGTGCCAGTAGTACAGGCCCGTCTTCGATGAACACTGAAGCTTTCTTT.

The J gene is TRBJ1-2, the V gene TRBV2; 12 bases align to TRBD1. Germline assignment: CDR1 SNHLY and CDR2 FYNNEI. The CDR3 consists of 15 residues. V shed 2 bases and J 7 bases; nucleotides not matched to a gene: 5. CDR3 protein: CASSEWWDRGLGYTF. The CDR3 DNA reads as TGTGCCAGCAGTGAATGGTGGGACAGGGGGCTTGGCTACACCTTC. The complete variable domain, with remaining parts taken from reference TRBV2 and TRBJ1-2, reads EPEVTQTPSHQVTQMGQEVILRCVPISNHLYFYWYRQILGQKVEFLVSFYNNEISEKSEIFDDQFSVERPDGSNFTLKIRSTKLEDSAMYFCASSEWWDRGLGYTFGSGTRLTVV.

This clone has a single count. The chain is built from TRBV6-1 and TRBJ2-7; perhaps TRBD2 as D (6 bases). CDR3 length equals 12 residues. V was pared by 7 bases and J by 7 bases, with 14 bases between. The germline CDR1 and CDR2 sequences are MNHNS and SASEGT. The CDR3 region is CASTEFGGEQYF. DNA for the CDR3: TGTGCCAGCACCGAGTTCGGGGGTGAGCAGTACTTC.

This chain links TRBV5-1 with TRBJ2-2; no definite D call. Germline V lookup: CDR1 SGHRS, CDR2 YFSETQ. CDR3 length: 14 residues. V was cut by 4 bases and J by 0 bases, with 7 bases left in between. CDR3 DNA sequence: TGCGCCAGCAGCGGAACAGCGAACACCGGGGAGCTGTTTTTT. Protein: CASSGTANTGELFF.

The J gene is TRBJ2-5, the V gene TRBV20-1; D is perhaps TRBD1 (6 bases). Germline loops: CDR1 DFQATT, CDR2 SNEGSKA (reference sequence). The germline V and J ends were trimmed by 5 bases and 3 bases, with 7 bases remaining between them. There are 11 residues in the CDR3. Written as DNA, the CDR3 is TGCAGTGCTGCAGGGGAAGAGACCCAGTACTTC. This sequence encodes CSAAGEETQYF.

The chain combines TRBV5-6 with TRBJ2-3; the D is unclear. CDR1 is SGHDT, CDR2 YYEEEE, per germline. The V end was cut by 2 bases, the J end by 0 bases, with 7 bases between. The CDR3 loop spans 14 amino acids. The CDR3 sequence is CASSFLDSTDTQYF. In nucleotides, the CDR3 is TGTGCCAGCAGCTTCCTAGACAGCACAGATACGCAGTATTTT.

This clone appeared a single time. The rearrangement links TRBV9 to TRBJ2-3; the match to TRBD2 covers 12 bases. The J segment lost 4 bases and the V segment lost 3 bases, leaving 9 bases of the junction unmatched. The CDR3 loop spans 17 amino acids. The V gene's germline CDR1 is SGDLS and CDR2 YYNGEE. The CDR3 here is CASSELAGGPIADTQYF. As DNA, the CDR3 is TGTGCCAGCAGCGAGCTAGCGGGGGGGCCGATCGCAGATACGCAGTATTTT.

This clone showed up just a few times. V usage is TRBV5-4 and J usage is TRBJ1-2, with 8 nucleotides matching TRBD1. Germline V gene sequence: CDR1 SGHNT, CDR2 YYREEE (reference sequence). V dropped 3 bases and J dropped 3; count of bases not matched to a gene: 4. The CDR3 loop spans 14 amino acids. CDR3 region: CASSSKDRDYGYTF. The CDR3 nucleotides read TGTGCCAGCAGCTCTAAGGACAGGGACTATGGCTACACCTTC.

CDR3 sequence: CATSSEGQVENTEAFF. Here the CDR3 DNA reads TGTGCCACCAGCTCTGAGGGACAGGTGGAGAACACTGAAGCTTTCTTT. The J gene is TRBJ1-1, the V gene TRBV15; 8 nucleotides match TRBD1. The CDR3 runs 16 residues. The germline CDR1 and CDR2 sequences are LNHNV and YYDKDF (reference sequence). Trimming took 5 bases from V and 1 from J; bases not matched to a gene: 9.

The CDR3 DNA is TGTGCCAGCAGCTCCAGGGGGCCTGAAGGCGAGCAGTACTTC. It codes for CASSSRGPEGEQYF. J is TRBJ2-7 and V is TRBV11-2; 8 bases are a match to TRBD1. Germline V gene lookup returns CDR1 SGHAT and CDR2 FQNNGV. V lost 4 bases and J lost 6; bases outside the gene matches: 8. CDR3 length equals 14 residues.

This clone was observed a few times. V and J are TRBV30 and TRBJ1-1, with D possibly matching TRBD1 (6 bases). The CDR3 has 13 amino acids. V gave up 2 bases and J gave up 5 bases, with 12 bases separating them. Germline V CDR1 and CDR2: GTSNPN, SVGIG (reference sequence). The DNA for the CDR3 is TGTGCCTGGAGTCCAGGGGCCGGAACTGAAGCTTTCTTT. It codes for CAWSPGAGTEAFF.

The V gene is TRBV29-1, the J gene TRBJ1-1, with D possibly TRBD1 on 6 matching bases. Trimming shortened V by 0 bases and J by 5 bases, and 16 bases separated the two germline ends. The CDR3 runs 15 residues. Germline V lookup: CDR1 SQVTM, CDR2 ANQGSEA. CDR3 protein: CSVEDEGGVLTEAFF. In DNA form, the CDR3 reads TGCAGCGTTGAAGATGAGGGGGGGGTCTTAACTGAAGCTTTCTTT.

V is TRBV5-1 and J is TRBJ1-3, with D uncertain. Germline V gene lookup returns CDR1 SGHRS and CDR2 YFSETQ. The CDR3 length is 15 residues. Trimming removed 7 bases from V and 1 base from J, with 15 bases in between. CDR3 protein: CASSNGGKSGNTIYF. Here the CDR3 DNA reads TGCGCCAGCTCTAACGGCGGTAAATCTGGAAACACCATATATTTT.

This clone appeared a few times. The rearrangement uses TRBV5-4 and TRBJ1-6; perhaps TRBD1 as D (6 bases). V was cut by 2 bases and J by 7 bases, with 10 bases left in between. The CDR3 spans 14 residues. The V gene's germline CDR1 is SGHNT and CDR2 YYREEE (reference sequence). CDR3 coding DNA: TGTGCCAGCAGCTTCGACAGGAGCAATTCACCCCTCCACTTT. This gives the protein CASSFDRSNSPLHF.

The chain links TRBV4-1 to TRBJ2-5, with D possibly TRBD2 on 7 matching bases. V lost 1 base, J lost 11 bases, and 14 bases lay in between. This CDR3 is built from 13 residues. From germline, CDR1 is MGHRA and CDR2 YSYEKL. The CDR3 coding sequence is TGCGCCAGCAGCCAAGGCGGGGGCCGAGAGCAGTACTTC. Protein sequence: CASSQGGGREQYF.

The rearrangement joins TRBV4-1 to TRBJ1-6, with TRBD1 matching 8 bases. V dropped 8 bases and J dropped 9; count of bases not matched to a gene: 15. Germline V gives CDR1 MGHRA, CDR2 YSYEKL. This CDR3 contains 16 residues. In DNA form, the CDR3 reads TGCGCCAGCGGCGAAGTACCGGGACAGGATTTTTCACCCCTCCACTTT. This gives the protein CASGEVPGQDFSPLHF.

The V gene is TRBV9, the J gene TRBJ1-2, with a weak D call TRBD1 (6 bases). CDR1 is SGDLS, CDR2 YYNGEE, per germline. The CDR3 runs to 13 residues. V lost 0 bases, J lost 3 bases, and 6 bases lay in between. The CDR3 nucleotides are TGTGCCAGCAGCGTAGACAGGGACTATGGCTACACCTTC. It codes for CASSVDRDYGYTF.

The V gene is TRBV2, the J gene TRBJ2-5; 8 bases are shared with TRBD2. The CDR3 is made up of 15 amino acids. The germline V gene encodes CDR1 SNHLY and CDR2 FYNNEI. Trimming at V came to 7 bases and at J to 5 bases, leaving 12 bases not matched to a gene. For the CDR3, the DNA is TGTGCCAGCAACGCGCCGGGGGGGCCGGAGGAGACCCAGTACTTC. Protein product: CASNAPGGPEETQYF.

This clone has a handful of counts. The CDR3 nucleotides read TGTGCCAGCAGCTTCAAATCATCCGGGACAGGGAGCAATCAGCCCCAGCATTTT. This gives the protein CASSFKSSGTGSNQPQHF. The gene calls are TRBV5-4 and TRBJ1-5, with 9 nucleotides matching TRBD1. CDR1 is SGHNT, CDR2 YYREEE, per germline (reference sequence). The V and J ends lost 2 bases and 1 base, in that order; junction bases with no gene match: 10. The CDR3 has 18 amino acids.

J is TRBJ2-3 and V is TRBV11-3; the match to TRBD2 covers 7 bases. Germline V gives CDR1 SGHNT, CDR2 YENEEA. The V and J ends lost 9 bases and 4 bases, in that order; junction bases with no gene match: 10. The CDR3 is made up of 14 amino acids. The CDR3 nucleotides read TGTGCCAGTATCGAGGGCGGGAGCTCAGATACGCAGTATTTT. It codes for CASIEGGSSDTQYF.

The CDR3 sequence is CASSFRDRDTGELFF. In nucleotides, the CDR3 is TGTGCCAGCAGCTTTCGGGACAGGGATACCGGGGAGCTGTTTTTT. The chain uses TRBV7-2 and TRBJ2-2; TRBD1 matches at 9 bases. CDR1 is SGHTA and CDR2 is FQGNSA in the germline V gene. The CDR3 has 15 amino acids. Losses at the gene ends were 3 bases for V and 5 bases for J; bases not matched to a gene: 4.

This clone was recorded once. This chain connects TRBV6-1 to TRBJ2-1; 8 nucleotides agree with TRBD2. J was trimmed by 6 bases and V by 3 bases; bases with no gene match: 10. The germline V gene encodes CDR1 MNHNS and CDR2 SASEGT. This CDR3 region has 16 residues. This CDR3 is CASSDPGTRGSNEQFF. CDR3 DNA sequence: TGTGCCAGCAGTGACCCCGGGACTAGAGGGTCCAATGAGCAGTTCTTC.

The J gene is TRBJ2-1, the V gene TRBV7-7; TRBD2 aligns across 13 bases. The CDR3 is 15 amino acids. V lost 4 bases, J lost 9 bases, and 6 bases stayed unmatched. Germline CDR1 is SSHAT and CDR2 is FNYEAQ (reference sequence). CDR3 amino acids: CASSSGLAGESEQFF. CDR3 nucleotide sequence: TGTGCCAGCAGCTCTGGACTAGCGGGGGAGAGTGAGCAGTTCTTC.

The genes are TRBV5-1 and TRBJ2-3, with 12 bases lining up with TRBD2. The CDR3 is 16 amino acids. CDR1 and CDR2 from the germline V gene are SGHRS and YFSETQ. With 4 bases clipped from V and 0 bases from J, the junction kept 3 bases outside the gene matches. The CDR3 DNA follows: TGCGCCAGCAGCGAGGGGACTAGCGGGAGCACAGATACGCAGTATTTT. Translation gives CASSEGTSGSTDTQYF.